This T cell receptor beta chain emerged from a study of prognosis after radiotherapy for stage I lung cancer (dated by TCRdb to about 2021). Concerning the study at large: Around 20 stage I NSCLC patients were enrolled in Nanjing, China, between 2018 and January 2019. Newly diagnosed primary stage I lung tumors were present in 14 to 15 patients, and oligometastatic NSCLC after surgical resection of the primary tumor was present in several patients. Every patient was regarded as medically inoperable, because of comorbidities in some 13 cases and refusal of surgery in over 5 cases. The cohort was made up of 13 men and 6 or 7 women, with a median age of roughly 74 years and an age range of about 53 to 85 years. Squamous cell carcinoma histology was identified in seven patients, and adenocarcinoma histology was identified in twelve patients. Using image-guided IMRT or VMAT, SBRT was delivered in 3 to 5 fractions at a biologically effective dose of at least 100 Gy. Concurrent therapy was not administered to any patient alongside SBRT. About 20% of the 19 patients developed distant metastases after SBRT, at a median of around 7 months; the other 15 showed no significant progression. Peripheral blood TCR beta repertoires were profiled in stage I NSCLC patients before and after stereotactic body radiotherapy, and the study then linked these repertoires to distant failure. A total of roughly 40 blood samples from approximately 20 patients were sequenced, with one sample obtained before and one obtained after SBRT for each patient. Broader findings and caveats from the paper: Differences by metastasis status were reportedly seen in TRBV and TRBJ usage frequencies, involving two V genes at baseline and, after SBRT, eight to ten V genes and two J genes. A decrease in unique TCR clone counts was observed after SBRT (median about 10,000 before versus around 6,900 after; Wilcoxon paired P=0.011). None of the reported P values were adjusted for multiple comparisons. Post-SBRT Shannon entropy and its change from baseline were lower in patients who developed distant metastases; baseline Shannon entropy was not associated with metastases. No determination of tumor specificity was made for expanded TCR clones. Limitations of the study included a small cohort and short follow-up, and the study findings need independent validation.

Two rounds of multiplex PCR on genomic DNA were used to amplify the TCR beta CDR3 region. In the first PCR round, primers specific to each TRBV and TRBJ gene were used, and the primer sequences were filed in Chinese patent CN105087789A. The second PCR round used universal primers. The Roche High Pure PCR Template Preparation Kit was used to extract genomic DNA from frozen PBMCs. The libraries underwent paired-end sequencing with 151 bp reads on an Illumina HiSeq 3000. The paper's data handling went like this. CutAdapt was used to discard raw reads that did not contain the multiplex PCR primer sequences. High-quality paired reads were merged into contigs with PEAR. MiXCR assigned TRB V, D and J gene segments to each contig by aligning to reference sequences. CDR3 sequences were clustered by base quality and sequence similarity to remove sequencing errors. Shannon entropy, normalized by the natural log of the productive TCR sequence number, served as the measure of diversity. To get clonality, Shannon entropy was divided by the natural log of the number of unique clonotypes, and that result was subtracted from one. The Youden index of ROC curves was used to select progression-free survival cut-offs for repertoire metrics, and analyses were performed in R 3.5.3. The public reads were reprocessed in TCRdb via fastp at Q25 and MiXCR, keeping in-frame beta chains. Rows are unified per CDR3 protein, each entry keeping the most common DNA and genes. The V and J calls follow TCRdb's processing rather than the paper's. The sample contains some 13,000 distinct CDR3 sequences, roughly 50% of them found a single time. The ten top clones hold about 30% of the sample.

All patients had node-negative disease on CT and PET/CT, and none had a history of other malignancies or had previously received chemotherapy or radiotherapy. At each of the two time points, roughly 6.5 milliliters of peripheral venous blood were collected into EDTA tubes. Ficoll-Paque Plus density-gradient centrifugation was used to isolate PBMCs. Samples were stored at -80°C immediately after collection until analysis. This clonotype is classified as medium-sized (0.01 to 0.1%). Its recognized antigen is unknown. Base qualities are not at hand, and no much larger clone is one base apart. The CDR3 starts with the cysteine, ends with the phenylalanine, and has 17 residues. Kept here is only the CDR3 DNA, which spans 51 bases and is read in frame from base 1. The germline V gene (reference sequence) gives CDR1 as SEHNR and CDR2 as FQNEAQ. V lost 5 bases and J lost 5 bases; the stretch between them is 24 bases long.

Recombination joined TRBV7-9 with TRBJ1-2; too little of a D gene remains to name it. This receptor was obtained from a donor of 50 years or more with non-small cell lung cancer. The sequences come from PBMCs, collected before or after stereotactic body radiation therapy (not recorded which). The CDR3 region has the sequence CASSPTDGRAGLYGYTF. The DNA is TGTGCCAGCAGCCCTACTGATGGGCGAGCAGGACTATATGGCTACACCTTC.